The 6 T cell receptor beta chains below were found in one sample sequenced in a study of CD8+ T cells in alopecia areata. Treatment reported: oral pan-JAK inhibitor, 5-10 mg twice daily. Sequencing relied on a cDNA template that was reverse transcribed from extracted RNA. The protocol was immunoSEQ multiplex PCR, while the TCRdb copy is restricted to in-frame clones and leaves out a portion. The sample shows about 220,000 clones, more than 45% of them seen only once. Sequencing used CD4+ T cells sorted from blood, obtained at week 4, from a patient treated with tofacitinib. These receptors came from a human donor with alopecia areata.

This chain uses TRBV4-1 with TRBJ2-3; 10 positions match TRBD2. This CDR3 region has 17 residues. J was trimmed by 1 base and V by 6 bases; bases with no gene match: 10. CDR1 is MGHRA and CDR2 is YSYEKL in the germline V gene. The CDR3 sequence: CASSRSGGASGTDTQYF. CDR3 coding DNA: TGCGCCAGCAGTCGCAGCGGGGGGGCATCGGGCACAGATACGCAGTATTTT.

The rearrangement links TRBV15 to TRBJ2-3; D may be TRBD1 (5 bases). The length of the CDR3 is 17 residues. CDR1 and CDR2 (germline): LNHNV, YYDKDF (reference sequence). V lost 3 bases to trimming and J lost 2 bases, with 18 bases between them. The CDR3 DNA reads TGTGCCACCAGCAGTCCTGACCCAGGGTCTTACACAGATACGCAGTATTTT. It codes for CATSSPDPGSYTDTQYF.

The rearrangement uses TRBV30 and TRBJ1-1, with D uncertain. Looked up from germline, CDR1 is GTSNPN and CDR2 is SVGIG (reference sequence). Trimming took 1 base from V and 11 from J, leaving 11 bases between them. This CDR3 region has 11 residues. The CDR3 loop reads CAWSAAPSAFF. The CDR3 DNA reads as TGTGCCTGGAGTGCAGCTCCATCGGCTTTCTTT.

V and J are TRBV6-5 and TRBJ1-1, with TRBD1 as a possible D gene (6 bases). Germline CDR1 is MNHEY and CDR2 is SVGAGI. The CDR3 totals 13 residues. V was trimmed by 6 bases and J by 5 bases, leaving 13 bases between them. CDR3 amino acids: CASREQGLTEAFF. The CDR3 DNA sequence: TGTGCCAGCAGGGAACAGGGTTTGACTGAAGCTTTCTTT.

V is TRBV2 and J is TRBJ1-6; possibly TRBD1 for D (5 bases). Trimming stripped 4 bases from V and 9 bases from J, with 10 bases between. Germline V CDR1 and CDR2: SNHLY, FYNNEI. The CDR3 sequence is 13 residues long. The CDR3 nucleotides are TGTGCCAGCAGTGGAGGGGAGCGTTCACCCCTCCACTTT. This codes for CASSGGERSPLHF.

V usage is TRBV30 and J usage is TRBJ1-2; D remains ambiguous. CDR1 and CDR2 (germline): GTSNPN, SVGIG (reference sequence). This CDR3 contains 13 residues. V was pared by 0 bases and J by 6 bases, with 11 bases between. CDR3 sequence (DNA): TGTGCCTGGAGTGTTAGTAGGAGCCATGGCTACACCTTC. This translates into CAWSVSRSHGYTF.